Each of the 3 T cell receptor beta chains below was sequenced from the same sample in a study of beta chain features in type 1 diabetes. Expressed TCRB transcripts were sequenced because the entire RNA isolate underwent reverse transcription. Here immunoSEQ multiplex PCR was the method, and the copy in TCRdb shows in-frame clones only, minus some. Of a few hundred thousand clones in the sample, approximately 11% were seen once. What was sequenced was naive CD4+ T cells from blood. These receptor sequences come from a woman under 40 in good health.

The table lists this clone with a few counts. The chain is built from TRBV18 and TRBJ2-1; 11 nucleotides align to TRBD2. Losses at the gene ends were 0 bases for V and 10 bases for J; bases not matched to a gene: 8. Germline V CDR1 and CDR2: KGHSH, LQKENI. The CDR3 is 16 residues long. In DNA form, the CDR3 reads TGTGCCAGCTCACCACCGAGCACTAGCGGGAGACAAGAGCAGTTCTTC. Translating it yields CASSPPSTSGRQEQFF. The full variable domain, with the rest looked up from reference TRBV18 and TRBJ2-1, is NAGVMQNPRHLVRRRGQEARLRCSPMKGHSHVYWYRQLPEEGLKFMVYLQKENIIDESGMPKERFSAEFPKEGPSILRIQQVVRGDSAAYFCASSPPSTSGRQEQFFGPGTRLTVL.

The CDR3 loop is CASSETRAGRYEQYF. CDR3 coding DNA: TGTGCCAGCAGCGAAACGAGGGCAGGGAGGTACGAGCAGTACTTC. The chain links TRBV11-3 to TRBJ2-7; D is perhaps TRBD2 (6 bases). The CDR3 covers 15 residues. Germline-derived CDR1 and CDR2 are SGHNT and YENEEA. V dropped 5 bases and J dropped 4 bases, with 18 bases sitting between them.

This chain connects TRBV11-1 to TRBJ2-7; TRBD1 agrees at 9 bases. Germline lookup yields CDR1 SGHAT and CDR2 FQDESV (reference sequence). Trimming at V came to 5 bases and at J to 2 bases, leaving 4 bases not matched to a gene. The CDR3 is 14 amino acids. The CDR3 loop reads CASSKRTGAYEQYF. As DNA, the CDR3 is TGTGCCAGCAGCAAAAGGACAGGGGCCTACGAGCAGTACTTC.